This TCR beta chain emerged from a study of long-term antiretroviral therapy in people with HIV. Study summary: The 2015 recommendation for immediate ART came about a decade after the earliest samples.

Specimens carried about 0.85-10 million cryopreserved PBMC before DNA extraction. The CDR3 spans 14 residues. Germline CDR1 is SGHNT and CDR2 is YYREEE (reference sequence). The V and J ends lost 4 bases and 7 bases, in that order; junction bases with no gene match: 5. Study-level findings and limits: Regardless of time point, clones expanded before ART dominated the repertoire. No data on ART adherence, viral resistance or therapy changes.

Survey-level immunoSEQ v3.0 assays were run. Data came from immunoSEQ multiplex PCR; TCRdb stores just in-frame clones and leaves some out. The repertoire holds roughly 20,000 clones, with approximately 85% as singletons. As to this clone: Its antigen is as yet unknown.

Material: unsorted PBMCs, obtained 1.5 years after starting antiretroviral therapy. The chain recombines TRBV5-4 with TRBJ1-6, with 7 bases that match TRBD1. The receptor was derived from a man aged 25 to 40 with HIV. The CDR3 region has the DNA TGTGCCAGCAGCCGACAGGGTCTGAATTCACCCCTCCACTTT. Protein sequence: CASSRQGLNSPLHF. Full variable domain (missing parts from reference TRBV5-4 and TRBJ1-6): ETGVTQSPTHLIKTRGQQVTLRCSSQSGHNTVSWYQQALGQGPQFIFQYYREEENGRGNFPPRFSGLQFPNYSSELNVNALELDDSALYLCASSRQGLNSPLHFGNGTRLTVT.